This T cell receptor beta chain was observed in a study of regulatory T cells in long-lasting Graves disease. To make TCR beta libraries, researchers used iRepertoire HTBI primers and Arm-PCR of CDR3 regions. One entry per CDR3 protein results from TCRdb running MiXCR on the multiplex PCR reads. Of about 430,000 distinct CDR3 sequences in the sample, 15% are singletons; the top ten hold about 8.3%. Findings of the study overall: Persistent disease was associated with favored TRBV28 usage and with favored use of TRBJ1-2 and TRBJ2-5.

A remark on this clonotype: Antigen specificity is unknown.

The CDR3 is 11 residues long. Per the germline V gene, CDR1 is SNHLY and CDR2 is FYNNEI. Time point given: newly diagnosed GD, antithyroid drugs for less than 3 months. Isolated PBMC RNA provided the starting material for the TCR library. This sample was shared with a second study, whose subject was T cells in Graves' hyperthyroidism and ophthalmopathy.

The clonotype originates from a woman between 40 and 55 years old with Graves disease. Sequenced here: peripheral blood mononuclear cells (PBMCs), sampled at new diagnosis, from a patient treated with antithyroid drugs. The rearrangement uses TRBV2 and TRBJ2-5; D is unresolved. The DNA matches TRBJ2-7 better at its end, which makes the J call doubtful. The CDR3 DNA reads TGTGCCAGCGCAACACGTGGCGAGCAGTACTTC. Protein product: CASATRGEQYF.